This passage covers 13 T cell receptor beta chains from one sample sequenced in a study of T cells in women clearing cervical HPV infection. Sequenced by immunoSEQ multiplex PCR; TCRdb stores in-frame clones only, minus some. The specimen's table records 39,000 or so clones. Sequenced material: blood buffy coat. The source is a woman aged 18-70 years with a cervical HPV16 infection that either progressed to CIN3+ or cleared (not recorded which).

Comments on this clone: The read terminates 3 residues before the CDR3 end, so the remaining end is supplied by the germline J gene. The genes are TRBV27 and TRBJ2-3; TRBD2 agrees at 11 bases. The V and J ends lost 4 bases and 5 bases, in that order; junction bases with no gene match: 8. CDR3 length: 16 residues. The germline gives CDR1 MNHEY, CDR2 SMNVEV (reference sequence). The sequenced part of the CDR3 DNA is TGTGCCAGCAGTTCACGATTAGCGGGGGGGATAGATACG. Translated, it gives CASSSRLAGGIDT. In full, the CDR3 is CASSSRLAGGIDTQYF.

CDR3 sequence: CASRGRDTAYEQYF. CDR3 DNA, as far as it was read: TGTGCCAGCAGAGGCCGGGACACAGCCTACGAG. The chain carries TRBV5-6 and TRBJ2-7; a possible D gene is TRBD1 (6 bases). The CDR3 end is not reached by the read, which stops 3 residues before it; the germline J gene fills it in. The V end was cut by 5 bases, the J end by 2 bases, with 14 bases between. The CDR3 contains 14 residues. Germline CDR1 reads SGHDT; CDR2 reads YYEEEE.

Points on this clone: The CDR3 end falls 3 residues outside the read, so it is completed with the germline J gene. The rearrangement joins TRBV7-2 to TRBJ2-7; 9 bases fit TRBD2. This CDR3 contains 15 residues. The J segment lost 4 bases and the V segment lost 3 bases, leaving 7 bases of the junction unmatched. CDR1 is SGHTA and CDR2 is FQGNSA in the germline V gene. CDR3 in amino acids: CASSLGGGAQYEQYF. The sequenced CDR3 bases are TGTGCCAGCAGCTTGGGCGGGGGGGCGCAGTACGAG.

Worth noting for this clone: The CDR3 extends 3 residues past the end of the read, so its final part is completed from the germline J gene. The chain joins TRBV7-6 to TRBJ2-3, with D uncertain. This CDR3 is 16 amino acids long. With 4 bases removed from V and 0 bases from J, the gap between germline ends came to 14 bases. CDR1 is SGHVS and CDR2 is FNYEAQ in the germline V gene. CDR3 loop: CASSSTSDTSTDTQYF. The CDR3 DNA, read in part, is TGTGCCAGCAGCTCAACCTCCGACACCAGCACAGATACG. The entire variable domain, with the rest obtained from reference TRBV7-6 and TRBJ2-3, is as follows: GAGVSQSPRYKVTKRGQDVALRCDPISGHVSLYWYRQALGQGPEFLTYFNYEAQQDKSGLPNDRFSAERPEGSISTLTIQRTEQRDSAMYRCASSSTSDTSTDTQYFGPGTRLTVL.

The sequenced part of the CDR3 DNA is TGTGCCAGCAGCCAAGACAGGGGGCAT. This sequence encodes CASSQDRGH. From start to end, the CDR3 is CASSQDRGHQYF. The rearrangement joins TRBV7-9 to TRBJ2-4, with TRBD1 matching over 10 bases. The read halts 3 residues ahead of the CDR3 end, with the missing end drawn from the germline J gene. This CDR3 has 12 residues. CDR1 is SEHNR and CDR2 is FQNEAQ in the germline V gene (reference sequence). Full variable domain (rest looked up from reference TRBV7-9 and TRBJ2-4): DTGVSQNPRHKITKRGQNVTFRCDPISEHNRLYWYRQTLGQGPEFLTYFQNEAQLEKSRLLSDRFSAERPKGSFSTLEIQRTEQGDSAMYLCASSQDRGHQYFGAGTRLSVL.

A note on this clone: The observed sequence ends 3 residues before the CDR3 terminus, with the missing tail filled in from the germline J gene. The chain couples TRBV5-1 to TRBJ1-2, with D possibly matching TRBD1 (5 bases). Trimming cost V 1 base and J 5 bases, with 12 bases left between them. The CDR3 totals 14 residues. Per the germline V gene, CDR1 is SGHRS and CDR2 is YFSETQ. The sequenced part of the CDR3 DNA is TGCGCCAGCAGCTTGTGGGAAGGGACTTATGGC. It encodes CASSLWEGTYG. The full CDR3 sequence reads CASSLWEGTYGYTF.

On this clone itself: The missing CDR3 end, 3 residues past where the read stops, is filled in from the germline J gene. The chain is built from TRBV7-8 and TRBJ1-5; D might be TRBD1 (6 bases). Trimming left V 7 bases short and J 4 bases short, with 26 bases between. The CDR3 has 18 amino acids. CDR1 is SGHVS and CDR2 is FQNEAQ in the germline V gene. The sequenced part of the CDR3 DNA is TGTGCCAGCACCCCATGGGGCCAAACTGGTGGGACAAATCAGCCC. As protein: CASTPWGQTGGTNQP. The whole CDR3 protein reads CASTPWGQTGGTNQPQHF.

Concerning this clone: The read stops 3 residues short of the end of the CDR3; the missing end is completed from the germline J gene. The chain uses TRBV20-1 and TRBJ1-1; D gene uncertain. In germline, CDR1 is DFQATT, CDR2 SNEGSKA (reference sequence). Trimming removed 4 bases from V and 1 base from J, with 10 bases in between. The CDR3 spans 13 residues. The CDR3 bases that were read are TGCAGTGCTAAATCCCCCTGGAACACTGAA. Translating gives CSAKSPWNTE. The whole CDR3 region reads CSAKSPWNTEAFF.

Comments on this clone: The CDR3 extends 3 residues past the end of the read, so its final part is completed from the germline J gene. The V call is TRBV11-3, the J call TRBJ2-5, with 9 bases lining up with TRBD1. The CDR3 sequence is 15 residues long. CDR1 SGHNT and CDR2 YENEEA come from the germline V gene. J lost 3 bases, V lost 7 bases, and 9 bases had no gene match. The covered CDR3 bases are TGTGCCAGCAACCCCGGAGGACAGGGGAAAGAGACC. Translated: CASNPGGQGKET. The full CDR3 protein reads CASNPGGQGKETQYF.

Note on this clone: The sequence runs out 3 residues before the end of the CDR3; the remainder is reconstructed from the germline J gene. The gene calls are TRBV2 and TRBJ2-3; TRBD2 matches 7 bases. V shed 3 bases, J shed 0 bases, and the junction held 6 bases outside the gene matches. Germline CDR1 is SNHLY and CDR2 is FYNNEI. The CDR3 covers 16 residues. The sequenced part of the CDR3 DNA is TGTGCCAGCAGTGACAAGACTAGCAGAAGCACAGATACG. This translates into CASSDKTSRSTDT. The complete CDR3 reads CASSDKTSRSTDTQYF.

Worth noting for this clone: The sequenced fragment ends 3 residues before the CDR3 boundary, so the rest is inferred from the germline J gene. V gene TRBV20-1 combines with J gene TRBJ1-2; 10 bases map to TRBD1. This CDR3 has 13 amino acids. Trimming cost V 3 bases and J 7 bases; bases outside gene matches: 5. From germline, CDR1 is DFQATT and CDR2 SNEGSKA (reference sequence). This CDR3 reads CSARDRGEGGYTF. CDR3 DNA, as far as it was read: TGCAGTGCTAGGGACAGGGGGGAAGGTGGC.

With respect to this clone: The read terminates 3 residues before the CDR3 end, so the remaining end is supplied by the germline J gene. The rearrangement links TRBV20-1 to TRBJ1-4; 8 positions agree with TRBD1. Germline lookup yields CDR1 DFQATT and CDR2 SNEGSKA (reference sequence). The CDR3 is made up of 15 amino acids. Incomplete CDR3 DNA: TGCAGTGCGATCGGACAGGGATTTGGGAATTCACCA. It is translated as CSAIGQGFGNSP. The CDR3 in its entirety is CSAIGQGFGNSPLFF.

As regards this clone: The missing CDR3 end, 3 residues past where the read stops, is filled in from the germline J gene. This chain links TRBV5-1 with TRBJ1-1; 7 bases line up with TRBD1. From germline, CDR1 is SGHRS and CDR2 YFSETQ. The CDR3 runs 14 residues. The V segment lost 6 bases and the J segment 1 base; nucleotides outside the gene matches: 6. The CDR3 sequence is CASKGAVENTEAFF. Incomplete CDR3 DNA: TGCGCCAGCAAGGGGGCAGTTGAGAACACTGAA.